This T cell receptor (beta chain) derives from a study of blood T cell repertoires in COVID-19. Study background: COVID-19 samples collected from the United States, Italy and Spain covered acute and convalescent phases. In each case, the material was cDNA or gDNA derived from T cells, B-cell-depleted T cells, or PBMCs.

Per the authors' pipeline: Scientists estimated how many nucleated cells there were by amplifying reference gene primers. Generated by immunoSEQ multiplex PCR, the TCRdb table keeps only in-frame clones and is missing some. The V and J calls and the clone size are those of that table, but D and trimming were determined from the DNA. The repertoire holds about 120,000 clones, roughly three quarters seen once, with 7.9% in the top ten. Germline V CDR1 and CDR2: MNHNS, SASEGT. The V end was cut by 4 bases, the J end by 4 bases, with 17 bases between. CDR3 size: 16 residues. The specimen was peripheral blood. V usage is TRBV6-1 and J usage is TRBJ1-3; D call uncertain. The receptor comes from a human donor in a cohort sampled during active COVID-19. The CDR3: CASSGREEAFGNTIYF. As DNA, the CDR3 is TGTGCCAGCAGTGGGAGGGAAGAGGCTTTCGGAAACACCATATATTTT.